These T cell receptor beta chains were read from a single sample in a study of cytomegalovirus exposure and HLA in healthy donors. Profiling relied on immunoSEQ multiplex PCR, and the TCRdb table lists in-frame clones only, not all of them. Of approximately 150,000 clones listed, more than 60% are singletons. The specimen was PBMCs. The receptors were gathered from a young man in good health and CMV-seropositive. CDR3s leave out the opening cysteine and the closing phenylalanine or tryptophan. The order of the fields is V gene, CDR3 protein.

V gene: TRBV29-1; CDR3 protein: SVVRGPTNTEAF
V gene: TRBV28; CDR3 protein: ASSLSRRGGGYT
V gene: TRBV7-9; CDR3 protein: ASRREKLGLAGDRDEQF
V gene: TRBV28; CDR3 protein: ASSLPAGVHEQY
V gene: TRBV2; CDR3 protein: ASSQLGLAGYEQY
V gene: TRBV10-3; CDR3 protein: AIARGPSYEQY
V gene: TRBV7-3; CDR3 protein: AGSPGGLSYNEQF
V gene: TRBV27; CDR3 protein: ASSPVGGYNEQF
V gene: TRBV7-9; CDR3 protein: ASSLKAAPYEQY
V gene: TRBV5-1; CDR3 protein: ASSVNRGRDTEAF
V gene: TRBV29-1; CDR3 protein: SVGLTGGELF
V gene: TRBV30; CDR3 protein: AWSVQGTGGLDGYT
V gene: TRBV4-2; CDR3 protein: ASSEVGGTGDQPQH
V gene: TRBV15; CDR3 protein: ATSKITDTQY
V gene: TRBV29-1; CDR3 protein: SVKSGGPNEKLF
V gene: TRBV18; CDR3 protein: ASSPRLAGLDTQY
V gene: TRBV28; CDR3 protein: ASSQSGGGRTEAF
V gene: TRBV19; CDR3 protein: ASKYGQSYFELWH
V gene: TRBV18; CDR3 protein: ASSPTRNTEAF
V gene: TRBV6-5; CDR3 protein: ASSYQGHQPQH
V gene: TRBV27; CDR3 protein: ASSGKGQNSYNEQF
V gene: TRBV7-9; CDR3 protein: ASSPHRTGTGELF
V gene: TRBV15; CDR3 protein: ATSRGTPYGYT
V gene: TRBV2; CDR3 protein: ASRRRTSGSRNEQF
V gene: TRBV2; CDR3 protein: ASCQQGNYEQY
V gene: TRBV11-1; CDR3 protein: ASSFPGVNEQY
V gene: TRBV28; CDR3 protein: ASRGPAYT
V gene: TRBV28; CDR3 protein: ASSTYTGQGAGEQY
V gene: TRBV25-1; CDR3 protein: ASSTSKTGGNYEQY
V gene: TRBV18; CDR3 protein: ASSRAGLSSYNEQF
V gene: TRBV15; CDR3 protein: ATSRDFYNEQF
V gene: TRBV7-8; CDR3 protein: ASSFGAGGSGELF
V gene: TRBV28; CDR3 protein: ASSFVAEGTDTQY
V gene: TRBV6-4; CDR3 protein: ASSEDRYLAGSEQF
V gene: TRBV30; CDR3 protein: AWTGTRSYEQY
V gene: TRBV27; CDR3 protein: ASSLGHGDTQY
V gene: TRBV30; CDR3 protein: AWSRVWGGLNTEAF
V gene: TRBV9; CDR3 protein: ASSVIPGQGATQY
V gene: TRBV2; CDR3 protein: ASRSLRLAVGNTDTQY
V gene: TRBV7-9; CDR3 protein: ASSLVYLSSYNEQF
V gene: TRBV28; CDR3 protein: ASSLGNPYEQY